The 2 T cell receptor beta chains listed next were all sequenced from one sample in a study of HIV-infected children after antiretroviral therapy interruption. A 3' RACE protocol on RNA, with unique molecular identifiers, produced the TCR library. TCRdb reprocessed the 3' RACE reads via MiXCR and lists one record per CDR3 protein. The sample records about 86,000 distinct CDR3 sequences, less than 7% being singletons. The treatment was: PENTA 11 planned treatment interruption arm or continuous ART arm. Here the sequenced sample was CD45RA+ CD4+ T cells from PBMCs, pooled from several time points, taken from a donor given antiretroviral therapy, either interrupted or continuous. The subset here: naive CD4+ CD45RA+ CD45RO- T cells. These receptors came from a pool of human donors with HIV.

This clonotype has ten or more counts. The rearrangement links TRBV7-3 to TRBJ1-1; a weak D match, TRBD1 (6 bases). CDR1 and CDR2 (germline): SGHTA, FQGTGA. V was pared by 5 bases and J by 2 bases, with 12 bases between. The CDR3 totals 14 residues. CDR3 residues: CASSPRTANTEAFF. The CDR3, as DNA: TGTGCCAGCAGCCCACGGACAGCCAACACTGAAGCTTTCTTT.

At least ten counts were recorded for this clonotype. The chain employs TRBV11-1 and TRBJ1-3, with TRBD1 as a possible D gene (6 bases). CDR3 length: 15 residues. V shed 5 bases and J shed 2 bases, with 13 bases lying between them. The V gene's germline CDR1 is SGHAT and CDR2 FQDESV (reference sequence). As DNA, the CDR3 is TGTGCCAGCAGCCGATATACAGGGCCTGGAAACACCATATATTTT. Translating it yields CASSRYTGPGNTIYF. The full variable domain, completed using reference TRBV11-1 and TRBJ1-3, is EAEVAQSPRYKITEKSQAVAFWCDPISGHATLYWYRQILGQGPELLVQFQDESVVDDSQLPKDRFSAERLKGVDSTLKIQPAELGDSAMYLCASSRYTGPGNTIYFGEGSWLTVV.